The source of this T cell receptor beta chain is a study of shared clonotypes between healthy human individuals. The donors were all Caucasian adults (living in Nashville, Tennessee). The study separated CD4+ cells into CD45RA+ naive and CD45RA-negative memory subsets. The V end lost 8 bases, the J end lost 2 bases, and 12 bases lay between the germline ends. Germline V gene sequence: CDR1 MDHEN, CDR2 SYDVKM. This CDR3 region has 14 residues. Study-level results: Naive subsets generally exceeded memory subsets in estimated richness.

Sorted subsets were amplified in replicate PCRs using about 210 ng DNA, 30,000 to 35,000 T cell genomes. Repertoires were generated with immunoSEQ multiplex PCR, while TCRdb's copy carries only in-frame clones and drops some. The sample records about 1 million clones, 70% to 80% being singletons. With regard to this clone: Its specificity is unknown.

Sequenced sample: memory CD4+ T cells sorted from blood. Described subset: CD45RA-negative fraction. The sequence derives from a man younger than 35 in good health. The chain employs TRBV28 and TRBJ2-2; D might be TRBD1 or TRBD2, each matching 6 bases. CDR3 amino acids: CASGGTINTGELFF. The DNA of the CDR3 is TGTGCCAGCGGGGGGACAATCAACACCGGGGAGCTGTTTTTT.